Listed below are T cell receptor beta chains from one sample, sequenced in a study of T cell responses to AZD1222 COVID-19 vaccine. Only in-frame clones appear in the TCRdb table, and some are missing; sequencing was by immunoSEQ multiplex PCR. This sample has some 190,000 clones, with almost 90% found just once. Sequencing used peripheral blood, obtained on day 0 of AZD1222 vaccination. Source of these receptors: an adult in good health. The CDR3 runs from the conserved cysteine through the conserved F or W. The D gene is left open where the match is weak. Expanded clones get a size class; other rows say once, few or many, or leave the size out.

len	d_gene	v_gene	j_gene	abundance	CDR3aa	CDR3nt
13	TRBD1	TRBV2	TRBJ2-7	once	CASSQGTGGEQYF	TGTGCCAGCAGTCAAGGGACAGGGGGCGAGCAGTACTTC
17	.	TRBV7-6	TRBJ1-6	.	CASSLGRGGTYNSPLHF	TGTGCCAGCAGCTTAGGGCGGGGAGGGACCTATAATTCACCCCTCCACTTT
14	.	TRBV7-9	TRBJ1-2	.	CASSLNAEDYGYTF	TGTGCCAGCAGCCTAAACGCGGAGGACTATGGCTACACCTTC
12	.	TRBV6-5	TRBJ2-7	.	CASRRGAGEQYF	TGTGCCAGCCGGCGCGGGGCGGGAGAGCAGTACTTC
17	.	TRBV29-1	TRBJ1-3	.	CSVVGAGRSSSGNTIYF	TGCAGCGTTGTAGGGGCAGGGAGGAGTTCCTCTGGAAACACCATATATTTT
12	.	TRBV29-1	TRBJ2-1	.	CSVAKGSNEQFF	TGCAGCGTTGCAAAAGGAAGCAATGAGCAGTTCTTC
14	.	TRBV5-4	TRBJ2-5	.	CASSLGLTQETQYF	TGTGCCAGCAGCTTGGGACTAACGCAAGAGACCCAGTACTTC
21	TRBD1	TRBV7-8	TRBJ1-1	once	CASSRYPTTKDRGRWDTEAFF	TGTGCCAGCAGCCGATATCCAACTACGAAGGACAGGGGGCGGTGGGACACTGAAGCTTTCTTT
14	TRBD1	TRBV19	TRBJ1-2	.	CASRTGQGFGGYTF	TGTGCCAGTAGGACGGGACAGGGATTTGGTGGCTACACCTTC
14	.	TRBV7-2	TRBJ2-7	once	CASSLGSGLYEQYF	TGTGCCAGCAGCTTAGGGTCAGGGCTCTACGAGCAGTACTTC
16	TRBD2	TRBV10-3	TRBJ2-3	.	CAISSLAGGQSDTQYF	TGTGCCATCAGTTCACTAGCGGGGGGGCAATCAGATACGCAGTATTTT
15	.	TRBV11-1	TRBJ1-6	.	CASSFRAVGNSPLHF	TGTGCCAGCAGCTTCCGGGCAGTTGGGAATTCACCCCTCCACTTT
16	TRBD2	TRBV15	TRBJ2-5	few	CATSRRGAGGEETQYF	TGTGCCACCAGCAGGCGAGGGGCGGGGGGAGAAGAGACCCAGTACTTC
13	TRBD1	TRBV29-1	TRBJ1-2	.	CSVGGTGDYGYTF	TGCAGCGTTGGGGGGACAGGGGACTATGGCTACACCTTC
16	TRBD2	TRBV5-1	TRBJ2-5	.	CASSSGLAGFQETQYF	TGCGCCAGCAGCTCGGGACTAGCGGGGTTCCAAGAGACCCAGTACTTC
17	TRBD1	TRBV30	TRBJ1-1	.	CAWSSGTGGPGETEAFF	TGTGCCTGGAGTTCCGGGACAGGGGGCCCAGGTGAAACTGAAGCTTTCTTT
13	.	TRBV7-7	TRBJ2-3	.	CASSSTPEDTQYF	TGTGCCAGCAGCTCTACCCCGGAAGATACGCAGTATTTT
14	.	TRBV6-6	TRBJ2-7	.	CASREDSKPYEQYF	TGTGCCAGCAGAGAAGACAGTAAACCCTACGAGCAGTACTTC
14	TRBD1	TRBV5-6	TRBJ1-3	.	CASSIGTGLNTIYF	TGTGCCAGCAGCATCGGGACAGGGTTAAACACCATATATTTT
12	TRBD1	TRBV30	TRBJ2-5	.	CAYRDRQETQYF	TGTGCCTACCGGGACAGACAAGAGACCCAGTACTTC
16	TRBD2	TRBV6-5	TRBJ2-1	.	CASSYRTSGGGNEQFF	TGTGCCAGCAGTTACCGGACTAGCGGGGGGGGCAATGAGCAGTTCTTC
12	.	TRBV19	TRBJ2-2	.	CASARDTGELFF	TGTGCCAGCGCCAGGGACACCGGGGAGCTGTTTTTT